The sequence of this T cell receptor beta chain was determined in a study of regulatory dendritic cells for organ transplantation. Losses at the gene ends were 4 bases for V and 2 bases for J; bases not matched to a gene: 6. CDR3 length equals 15 residues. Germline values: CDR1 SGHRS, CDR2 YFSETQ. Naive CD45RA+ and memory CD45RO+ CD4+ or CD8+ T cells were FACS-sorted. Profiling relied on immunoSEQ multiplex PCR, and the TCRdb table lists in-frame clones only, not all of them. The sample contains under 25,000 clones, 74% of which appear only once. General study points: Regulatory dendritic cells appeared to expand memory CD8+ clones less than mature ones. Considerable individual heterogeneity was seen in alloreactive memory CD8+ T cells.

Turning to this clone: The antigen is unknown.

The V call is TRBV5-1, the J call TRBJ1-1; 9 nucleotides agree with TRBD1. The origin of this receptor is a human donor in good health. What was sequenced was memory CD4+ T cells from blood. Indicated subset: CD45RO+ memory T cells. The CDR3 nucleotides read TGCGCCAGCAGCACATGGGGACAGGGTAACACTGAAGCTTTCTTT. It encodes CASSTWGQGNTEAFF.